This T cell receptor (beta chain) was obtained from a study of blood T cell repertoires in COVID-19. Study background: From the United States, Italy and Spain came samples of acute and convalescent COVID-19. PBMCs, B-cell-depleted T cells, or T cells were the source of the cDNA or gDNA that made up the material.

From germline, CDR1 is DFQATT and CDR2 SNEGSKA (reference sequence). V lost 6 bases to trimming and J lost 8 bases, with 11 bases between them. The CDR3 is 11 residues long. Authors' data handling: By means of reference gene primer amplification, nucleated cell counts were estimated. The protocol was immunoSEQ multiplex PCR, while the TCRdb copy is restricted to in-frame clones and leaves out a portion. From that table come the V and J calls and clone size; the DNA was used to work out D and trimming. The repertoire consists of tens of thousands of clones, with about nine tenths occurring once and the leading ten covering 10%.

This receptor was taken from a human donor with acute or convalescent COVID-19. The donor label of this sample is uncertain. Material for sequencing was peripheral blood. V gene TRBV20-1 combines with J gene TRBJ1-5, with D maybe TRBD1 (5 bases). This CDR3 reads CSAQGHEPQHF. The CDR3 DNA sequence: TGCAGTGCCCAGGGCCACGAGCCCCAGCATTTT.